The clone carrying this T cell receptor beta chain was detected a few times. What it recognizes is unknown. The source of the sample is a study of T-cell memory formation after mild COVID-19. The overall study: Clusters of TCRs were largely donor specific. Study-level points and caveats: Mostly located in CM and EM were contracting CD4+ clones, with contracting CD8+ clones located in EMRA. The authors did not confirm SARS-CoV-2 specificity of second-wave clones peaking day 37. Later expanders leaned CD4+, whereas day 15 to 85 contracting clones were balanced CD4/CD8.

The germline V gene encodes CDR1 SGHRS and CDR2 YFSETQ. This CDR3 is 16 amino acids long. V dropped 0 bases and J dropped 8 bases, with 18 bases sitting between them. TCRdb itself ran the 5' RACE reads through MiXCR, one entry per CDR3 protein. Of around 530,000 distinct CDR3 sequences detected, less than 25% appear once; the ten largest clones hold 7% to 9%. The sample was PBMCs or a T cell subset sorted from them (not recorded which). The gene calls are TRBV5-1 and TRBJ2-1, with TRBD2 as a possible D gene (7 bases). The source of this sequence is an adult woman who had mild COVID-19 (a few samples of this study predate the infection). Cell type and time point are not known. The CDR3, as DNA: TGCGCCAGCAGCTTGGGTGAGGGGGGGCGAGGCGATGAGCAGTTCTTC. As protein: CASSLGEGGRGDEQFF.